Each of the 13 T cell receptor beta chains below was sequenced from the same sample in a study of cytotoxic CD8 clonotypes in ibrutinib-treated CLL. Assay used: immunoSEQ multiplex PCR; TCRdb lists only in-frame clones, some missing. The sample carries roughly 200,000 clones, 72% recorded once. Specimen: PBMCs, collected after 24 months of ibrutinib treatment. The receptors shown here come from a human donor with chronic lymphocytic leukemia.

The chain has TRBV7-2 and TRBJ2-1, with D tentatively TRBD1 (5 bases). CDR3 length: 15 amino acids. V lost 1 base, J lost 10 bases, and 17 bases lay in between. Germline V gene sequence: CDR1 SGHTA, CDR2 FQGNSA. The CDR3 coding sequence is TGTGCCAGCAGCTTAGTTGGTCAGGGATTTGGGGAGCAGTTCTTC. It yields the protein CASSLVGQGFGEQFF.

V is TRBV30 and J is TRBJ1-5; D perhaps matches TRBD1 (6 bases). The germline CDR1 and CDR2 sequences are GTSNPN and SVGIG (reference sequence). This CDR3 comprises 17 residues. V was trimmed by 0 bases and J by 0 bases, leaving 15 bases between them. The CDR3 nucleotides are TGTGCCTGGAGTGTACGGACAGCTGGAAATAGCAATCAGCCCCAGCATTTT. Encoded protein: CAWSVRTAGNSNQPQHF.

V is TRBV10-1 and J is TRBJ2-1; 8 nucleotides agree with TRBD1. The CDR3 covers 13 residues. The junction had 8 bases not matched to a gene; V was cut back by 9 bases and J by 7 bases. Germline V CDR1 and CDR2: WNHNN, SYGVQD (reference sequence). CDR3 nucleotides: TGCGCCAGAAACGGACAGGGTCTAAATGAGCAGTTCTTC. This sequence encodes CARNGQGLNEQFF.

The chain is built from TRBV2 and TRBJ1-1, with D uncertain. CDR3 length: 13 amino acids. Trimming removed 4 bases at V and 2 bases at J, with 8 bases between. Germline CDR1 is SNHLY and CDR2 is FYNNEI. The CDR3 sequence is CASSVQTNTEAFF. Here the CDR3 DNA reads TGTGCCAGCAGTGTACAGACAAACACTGAAGCTTTCTTT.

V and J are TRBV18 and TRBJ2-3; D might be TRBD1 or TRBD2, each matching 5 bases. This CDR3 comprises 19 residues. The V end was cut by 5 bases, the J end by 5 bases, with 29 bases between. Germline assignment: CDR1 KGHSH and CDR2 LQKENI. The CDR3 bases are TGTGCCAGCTCAGCAAAGTACTCGGAGGTGTGGGCGAGGGGAGATACGCAGTATTTT. Translated: CASSAKYSEVWARGDTQYF.

The chain is built from TRBV11-2 and TRBJ2-1; 11 bases fit TRBD2. This CDR3 comprises 17 residues. Trimming cost V 2 bases and J 1 base; bases outside gene matches: 4. The germline gives CDR1 SGHAT, CDR2 FQNNGV. CDR3 sequence reads: CASSLTLAGGSYNEQFF. Written as DNA, the CDR3 is TGTGCCAGCAGCTTAACCTTAGCGGGAGGGTCCTACAATGAGCAGTTCTTC.

The gene calls are TRBV6-4 and TRBJ2-3; 8 nucleotides agree with TRBD2. Trimming at V came to 2 bases and at J to 5 bases, leaving 6 bases not matched to a gene. The length of the CDR3 is 15 residues. Germline V gene lookup returns CDR1 MRHNA and CDR2 SNTAGT. For the CDR3, the DNA is TGTGCCAGCAGTGACGACCAGCGGGAGAAAGATACGCAGTATTTT. Translated: CASSDDQREKDTQYF.

The chain is built from TRBV6-6 and TRBJ2-7, with 9 bases that match TRBD1. J lost 4 bases, V lost 10 bases, and 8 bases had no gene match. Germline assignment: CDR1 MNHNY and CDR2 SVGAGI (reference sequence). This CDR3 has 13 amino acids. This CDR3 is CATVKGQGYEQYF. CDR3 bases: TGTGCCACCGTAAAGGGACAGGGTTACGAGCAGTACTTC.

This sequence joins TRBV5-5 and TRBJ2-5, with 7 bases matching TRBD1. Germline V gives CDR1 SGHKS, CDR2 YYEKEE (reference sequence). The CDR3 totals 18 residues. With V trimmed by 1 base and J by 4 bases, 16 bases remained unmatched. DNA for the CDR3: TGTGCCAGCAGCTTGTCGTTTCCGGGGACAGCGTTACGAGAGACCCAGTACTTC. The encoded protein is CASSLSFPGTALRETQYF.

The chain joins TRBV27 to TRBJ1-2; D perhaps matches TRBD1 (6 bases). V was cut by 0 bases and J by 8 bases, with 16 bases left in between. Germline V gene sequence: CDR1 MNHEY, CDR2 SMNVEV (reference sequence). This CDR3 has 15 residues. The CDR3 bases are TGTGCCAGCAGTTTATCACGGCAGGGGTTTAGCGGCTACACCTTC. Its translation is CASSLSRQGFSGYTF.

This clone was seen more than once but under ten times. The chain employs TRBV10-3 and TRBJ2-5, with 11 bases matching TRBD2. The CDR3 covers 14 residues. The germline CDR1 and CDR2 sequences are ENHRY and SYGVKD. V shed 3 bases and J 4 bases; nucleotides not matched to a gene: 1. The CDR3: CAISDGLAGETQYF. As DNA, the CDR3 is TGTGCCATCAGTGACGGACTAGCGGGAGAGACCCAGTACTTC.

The V gene is TRBV27, the J gene TRBJ2-2; TRBD2 matches 9 bases. The germline V gene encodes CDR1 MNHEY and CDR2 SMNVEV (reference sequence). CDR3 length equals 16 residues. V shed 5 bases and J 1 base; nucleotides not matched to a gene: 5. The CDR3 region is CASSLQTSGNTGELFF. DNA of the CDR3: TGTGCCAGCAGTCTCCAGACTAGCGGGAACACCGGGGAGCTGTTTTTT.

The rearrangement uses TRBV10-3 and TRBJ1-3; no firm D call. Trimming took 8 bases from V and 1 from J, leaving 15 bases between them. Per the germline V gene, CDR1 is ENHRY and CDR2 is SYGVKD. CDR3 length equals 15 residues. This CDR3 reads CAISHYGSSGNTIYF. In DNA form, the CDR3 reads TGTGCCATCTCCCACTACGGCAGTTCTGGAAACACCATATATTTT.